A single sample is the source of the 19 T cell receptor beta chains below, sequenced in a study of T cell clonotyping in hematopoietic cell transplantation. This table comes from immunoSEQ multiplex PCR, and its TCRdb copy is limited to in-frame clones, with some not included. The data hold 8,000 or so clones, with roughly 62% observed a single time. The sequencing here drew on peripheral blood mononuclear cells, taken 100 days after allogeneic stem cell transplant. These receptors were collected from a male patient between 60 and 69 years old who had an allogeneic stem cell transplant from an unrelated donor, so the T cells may come from the graft donor. Some clones in this sample may be carry-over from other donors' samples.

This chain joins TRBV2 and TRBJ2-5, with a possible D match to TRBD2 (5 bases). Germline V gene sequence: CDR1 SNHLY, CDR2 FYNNEI. Trimming took off 6 bases at V and 7 bases at J, with 18 bases between the two ends. There are 14 residues in the CDR3. For the CDR3, the DNA is TGTGCCAGCAGGCCCTCCCTACCCGAGGGGACCCAGTACTTC. As protein: CASRPSLPEGTQYF.

V usage is TRBV6-6 and J usage is TRBJ2-7; 10 nucleotides align to TRBD1. CDR1 and CDR2 from the germline V gene are MNHNY and SVGAGI (reference sequence). V trimming: 2 bases; J trimming: 2 bases; junction bases outside the gene matches: 3. This CDR3 is 15 amino acids long. CDR3: CASSYLGQGAYEQYF. In DNA, the CDR3 is TGTGCCAGCAGTTACCTCGGACAGGGGGCCTACGAGCAGTACTTC.

This chain links TRBV30 with TRBJ1-3, with D unclear. Germline V lookup: CDR1 GTSNPN, CDR2 SVGIG (reference sequence). The V gene lost 3 bases and the J gene lost 7 bases, with 7 bases spanning the gap. There are 11 residues in the CDR3. The CDR3 is CAWSERNTIYF. The CDR3 DNA is TGTGCCTGGAGCGAGAGGAACACCATATATTTT.

The chain employs TRBV6-5 and TRBJ1-5, with D unresolved. CDR3 length: 13 residues. V lost 2 bases to trimming and J lost 6 bases, with 8 bases between them. Looked up from germline, CDR1 is MNHEY and CDR2 is SVGAGI. This chain's CDR3 is CASSYRELQPQHF. The CDR3 region has the DNA TGTGCCAGCAGTTACCGGGAGCTTCAGCCCCAGCATTTT.

The V gene is TRBV19, the J gene TRBJ2-7; no clear D. V was pared by 1 base and J by 6 bases, with 13 bases between. This CDR3 region has 14 residues. Germline CDR1 reads LNHDA; CDR2 reads SQIVND (reference sequence). DNA for the CDR3: TGTGCCAGTAGTATAGGTGTCACAAAAGGCGAGCAGTACTTC. This translates into CASSIGVTKGEQYF.

The chain has TRBV9 and TRBJ2-3; D assignment may be TRBD1 or TRBD2 (5 bases each). Looked up from germline, CDR1 is SGDLS and CDR2 is YYNGEE. V was trimmed by 0 bases and J by 1 base, leaving 9 bases between them. The CDR3 has 15 amino acids. The CDR3 DNA reads as TGTGCCAGCAGCGTAGGGGGGTGGGGCACAGATACGCAGTATTTT. Translating it yields CASSVGGWGTDTQYF.

V and J are TRBV4-3 and TRBJ1-4; D ambiguous. Germline CDR1 is LGHNA and CDR2 is YSLEER. The CDR3 totals 16 residues. Trimming took off 0 bases at V and 8 bases at J, with 16 bases between the two ends. CDR3 nucleotides: TGCGCCAGCAGCCAAGATAATCCCCTAATCCGGGAAAAACTGTTTTTT. Translation gives CASSQDNPLIREKLFF.

This chain links TRBV25-1 with TRBJ2-7; 10 bases fit TRBD2. The CDR3 consists of 14 residues. Trimming at V came to 3 bases and at J to 6 bases, leaving 5 bases not matched to a gene. Germline CDR1 is MGHDK and CDR2 is SYGVNS. CDR3 nucleotide sequence: TGTGCCAGCAGTGACCTAGCGGGAGCTGGCGAGCAGTACTTC. This translates into CASSDLAGAGEQYF.

The rearrangement links TRBV29-1 to TRBJ1-2; a possible D gene is TRBD1 (6 bases). This CDR3 has 12 amino acids. Looked up from germline, CDR1 is SQVTM and CDR2 is ANQGSEA. Trimming pared 7 bases from V and 4 bases from J, leaving 13 bases between. The CDR3 nucleotides read TGCAGCGCCGGGGGCAGCTTCTATGGCTACACCTTC. It yields the protein CSAGGSFYGYTF.

This sequence joins TRBV6-5 and TRBJ1-4; 7 bases are a match to TRBD1. Per germline, CDR1 MNHEY and CDR2 SVGAGI. Unmatched junction bases numbered 4, after V lost 4 bases and J lost 11 bases. The CDR3 is 12 amino acids. DNA for the CDR3: TGTGCCAGCAGTTCGGACAGGATTAAACTGTTTTTT. Translation: CASSSDRIKLFF.

The chain joins TRBV19 to TRBJ2-7; D gene ambiguous. The ends were cut back, 0 bases at V and 6 bases at J, with 9 bases in the middle. Germline values: CDR1 LNHDA, CDR2 SQIVND (reference sequence). The CDR3 is made up of 13 amino acids. The CDR3 region is CASSIESGSEQYF. The CDR3 DNA sequence: TGTGCCAGTAGTATAGAGTCCGGGTCCGAGCAGTACTTC. Complete variable domain (other parts from reference TRBV19 and TRBJ2-7): DGGITQSPKYLFRKEGQNVTLSCEQNLNHDAMYWYRQDPGQGLRLIYYSQIVNDFQKGDIAEGYSVSREKKESFPLTVTSAQKNPTAFYLCASSIESGSEQYFGPGTRLTVT.

The J gene is TRBJ2-2, the V gene TRBV29-1; D is unclear. The length of the CDR3 is 12 residues. The germline V gene has CDR1 SQVTM and CDR2 ANQGSEA. Trimming removed 4 bases at V and 5 bases at J, with 8 bases between. The CDR3 DNA reads TGCAGCGTTGCACAGATGACCGGGGAGCTGTTTTTT. It encodes CSVAQMTGELFF.

The chain recombines TRBV5-1 with TRBJ1-2; 8 nucleotides match TRBD1. V was pared by 3 bases and J by 8 bases, with 24 bases of the junction left unmatched. Germline-derived CDR1 and CDR2 are SGHRS and YFSETQ. The length of the CDR3 is 19 residues. DNA for the CDR3: TGCGCCAGCAGCTGGCAGGGGGCACCCCCGCGAGACGAACTATGGGGCTACACCTTC. This encodes CASSWQGAPPRDELWGYTF. The variable domain in full, completed from reference TRBV5-1 and TRBJ1-2, reads KAGVTQTPRYLIKTRGQQVTLSCSPISGHRSVSWYQQTPGQGLQFLFEYFSETQRNKGNFPGRFSGRQFSNSRSEMNVSTLELGDSALYLCASSWQGAPPRDELWGYTFGSGTRLTVV.

This clone was recorded once. The chain employs TRBV9 and TRBJ1-2; 9 bases are shared with TRBD1. V lost 3 bases and J lost 2; bases outside the gene matches: 2. CDR3 length equals 14 residues. Germline loops: CDR1 SGDLS, CDR2 YYNGEE. The CDR3 DNA reads as TGTGCCAGCAGCGAGGGACAGGGCAACTATGGCTACACCTTC. Amino acids: CASSEGQGNYGYTF.

The chain couples TRBV4-1 to TRBJ1-2; D call uncertain. V gave up 3 bases and J gave up 3 bases, with 17 bases separating them. The CDR3 runs to 16 residues. Germline V lookup: CDR1 MGHRA, CDR2 YSYEKL. Written as DNA, the CDR3 is TGCGCCAGCAGCCAGGGCCTACGGTCAGGTTACTATGGCTACACCTTC. The encoded protein is CASSQGLRSGYYGYTF.

The J gene is TRBJ1-1, the V gene TRBV5-1, with D possibly matching TRBD1 (6 bases). CDR1 is SGHRS and CDR2 is YFSETQ in the germline V gene. V was trimmed by 1 base and J by 5 bases, leaving 12 bases between them. This CDR3 region has 14 residues. CDR3: CASSLQGRETEAFF. The CDR3 DNA reads as TGCGCCAGCAGCTTGCAGGGGAGGGAAACTGAAGCTTTCTTT.

This clone was detected ten times or more. The rearrangement links TRBV11-2 to TRBJ1-1, with unresolved D. V was cut by 5 bases and J by 3 bases, with 16 bases left in between. The V gene's germline CDR1 is SGHAT and CDR2 FQNNGV. The CDR3 totals 15 residues. DNA of the CDR3: TGTGCCAGCAGCGGAGCTCTTGGCGGGTACACTGAAGCTTTCTTT. It codes for CASSGALGGYTEAFF.

The chain is built from TRBV7-9 and TRBJ2-2; TRBD2 agrees at 7 bases. Germline-derived CDR1 and CDR2 are SEHNR and FQNEAQ (reference sequence). J was trimmed by 1 base and V by 5 bases; bases with no gene match: 7. The CDR3 consists of 16 residues. CDR3 region: CASSAAPGGNTGELFF. CDR3 DNA sequence: TGTGCCAGCAGCGCAGCCCCGGGAGGGAACACCGGGGAGCTGTTTTTT.

This clone came up a few times. The chain uses TRBV5-1 and TRBJ2-5; 10 bases map to TRBD1. CDR3 length: 16 amino acids. Germline CDR1 reads SGHRS; CDR2 reads YFSETQ. V shed 4 bases and J 1 base; nucleotides not matched to a gene: 7. The DNA for the CDR3 is TGCGCCAGCAGCCCCGCCCGGGACAGGGGCCAAGAGACCCAGTACTTC. Residues: CASSPARDRGQETQYF.